This T cell receptor (beta chain) was sequenced for a study of human T cells and chemical hapten exposure. Time point here: patch test 1, 2 weeks after DPC sensitization. Regarding treatment: therapeutic diphenylcyclopropenone sensitization with weekly scalp DPC. Samples of blood were obtained prior to the application of each patch test. The CDR3 runs 16 residues. Trimming cost V 5 bases and J 4 bases, with 20 bases left between them. Germline V CDR1 and CDR2: MDHEN, SYDVKM. Each CDR3 protein is one row after TCRdb ran MiXCR on the RACE reads. The table shows fewer than 100,000 distinct CDR3 sequences, with 12% occurring only once. This clonotype showed up just a few times.

The sequence came from a woman between 35 and 50 years old with alopecia areata. Some clones in this sample may be carry-over from other donors' samples. This sequence joins TRBV28 and TRBJ1-1; TRBD1 might be the D (5 bases). The sample consisted of whole blood, taken in connection with sensitization to the hapten diphenylcyclopropenone (DPC). CDR3 coding DNA: TGTGCCAGCAGTCCGCGAGCAGGGTTTGGGTCCACTGAAGCTTTCTTT. This translates into CASSPRAGFGSTEAFF.